The T cell receptor (beta chain) described here comes from a study of response to subunit inactivated influenza vaccine. Study-wide points: Researchers suggested that each seasonal influenza vaccination recruits few new T cells.

Germline CDR1 and CDR2: KGHSH and LQKENI. V lost 2 bases and J lost 3, with 17 bases in between. The CDR3 spans 16 residues. As concerns this clonotype: Its antigen is currently unknown.

TCRdb re-derived calls from the RT-PCR reads in MiXCR, one entry per CDR3 protein. This sample yields 860,000 or so distinct CDR3 sequences, of which 21% are seen a single time; roughly 10% belongs to the top ten. The chain recombines TRBV18 with TRBJ2-7; D might be TRBD1 (6 bases). The TCR was taken from a man in his forties or fifties who received an inactivated influenza vaccine. The sequencing used PBMCs from blood, collected roughly 5 days after vaccination. CDR3 in DNA: TGTGCCAGCTCACCATTCACAGTCGGCAGGGGCTACGAGCAGTACTTC. It translates to CASSPFTVGRGYEQYF.